The present T cell receptor (beta chain) was sequenced within a study of blood T cell repertoires in COVID-19. About the study: Sites in the United States, Italy and Spain provided acute and convalescent COVID-19 samples. Sources were T cells, B-cell-depleted T cells, or PBMCs; the material itself was cDNA or gDNA.

After removal of 3 bases from V and 5 bases from J, the junction contained 8 bases not matched to a gene. Germline CDR1 reads LNHDA; CDR2 reads SQIVND (reference sequence). The CDR3 has 16 residues. In the original analysis: How many nucleated cells were present was estimated from reference gene primer amplification. Profiling relied on immunoSEQ multiplex PCR, and the TCRdb table lists in-frame clones only, not all of them. The V and J calls and clone size come from that table; D and trimming were worked out from the DNA. The data contain over 300,000 clones, 86% of them singletons. The clonotype was recovered from a woman between 50 and 59 years old with acute or convalescent COVID-19. The J gene is TRBJ2-3, the V gene TRBV19, with TRBD2 identical over 10 bases. The sequencing input was peripheral blood. CDR3 loop: CASSMRSGRAVDTQYF. In DNA form, the CDR3 reads TGTGCCAGTAGTATGCGGAGCGGGAGGGCCGTAGATACGCAGTATTTT. The full variable domain, rest sourced from reference TRBV19 and TRBJ2-3, is DGGITQSPKYLFRKEGQNVTLSCEQNLNHDAMYWYRQDPGQGLRLIYYSQIVNDFQKGDIAEGYSVSREKKESFPLTVTSAQKNPTAFYLCASSMRSGRAVDTQYFGPGTRLTVL.